This T cell receptor beta chain was observed in a study of control samples from healthy donors and cancer patients. Germline V lookup: CDR1 SGHTA, CDR2 FQGNSA. Trimming removed 5 bases at V and 4 bases at J, with 12 bases between. This CDR3 is built from 14 residues. The assay was immunoSEQ multiplex PCR, and TCRdb's table has in-frame clones only and misses some. This sample yields under 450,000 clones, of which 90% are seen a single time; 5.5% to 8% belongs to the top ten. This sequence originates from a man aged 35-49 years with head and neck cancer. Sequenced: PBMCs. The rearrangement links TRBV7-2 to TRBJ1-3; tentative D call: TRBD1 (5 bases). The CDR3 region is CASSPQGAGNTIYF. The CDR3 DNA reads TGTGCCAGCAGCCCCCAGGGTGCCGGAAACACCATATATTTT.